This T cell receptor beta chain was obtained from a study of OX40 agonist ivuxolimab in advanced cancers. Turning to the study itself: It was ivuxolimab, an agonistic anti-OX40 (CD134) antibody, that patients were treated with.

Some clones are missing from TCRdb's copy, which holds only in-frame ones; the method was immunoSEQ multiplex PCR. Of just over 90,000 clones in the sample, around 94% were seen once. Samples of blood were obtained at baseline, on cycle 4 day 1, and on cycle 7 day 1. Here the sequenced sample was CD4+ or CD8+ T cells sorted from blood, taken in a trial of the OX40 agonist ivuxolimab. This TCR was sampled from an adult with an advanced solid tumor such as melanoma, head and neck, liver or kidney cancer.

The CDR3 spells CSATQNTGELFF. In DNA form, the CDR3 reads TGCAGCGCTACTCAGAACACCGGGGAGCTGTTTTTT. The rearrangement uses TRBV29-1 and TRBJ2-2; D gene uncertain. There are 12 residues in the CDR3. Between the trimmed V and J ends, which lost 7 bases and 1 base, there was a span of 7 bases. Germline assignment: CDR1 SQVTM and CDR2 ANQGSEA.